These 18 T cell receptor beta chains were all obtained from the same sample, sequenced in a study of cytomegalovirus exposure and HLA in healthy donors (dated by TCRdb to the late 2010s). Library preparation employed the immunoSEQ multiplex PCR assay. TCRdb provides this immuneACCESS table in a form limited to in-frame rearrangements. Some clones are lacking; in checked studies, under half of them reflect an unresolved V gene, and why the rest are absent is not known. Here the sample has 110,000 or so clones; nearly 97% occur a single time. Roughly 0.67% of the sample is in the top ten clones. Source material: PBMCs. The receptors originated from a young woman in good health and CMV-seronegative.

This chain links TRBV5-6 with TRBJ1-5; D is perhaps TRBD1 (5 bases). Germline CDR1 reads SGHDT; CDR2 reads YYEEEE. The CDR3 is 15 amino acids. Trimming took off 3 bases at V and 4 bases at J, with 14 bases between the two ends. DNA of the CDR3: TGTGCCAGCAGCTCGGTGGGGGGGGTGAATCAGCCCCAGCATTTT. Translating gives CASSSVGGVNQPQHF.

J is TRBJ1-4 and V is TRBV6-1; tentatively, D is TRBD1 (6 bases). The CDR3 length is 15 residues. The V gene lost 7 bases and the J gene lost 7 bases, with 19 bases spanning the gap. Per the germline V gene, CDR1 is MNHNS and CDR2 is SASEGT. CDR3 protein: CASKMQQGLGEKLFF. The CDR3 DNA reads TGTGCCAGCAAAATGCAACAGGGTTTGGGTGAAAAACTGTTTTTT.

The chain has TRBV5-6 and TRBJ2-6, with unresolved D. The CDR3 covers 16 residues. In germline, CDR1 is SGHDT, CDR2 YYEEEE. V gave up 2 bases and J gave up 2 bases, with 11 bases separating them. The DNA of the CDR3 is TGTGCCAGCAGCTTCGTACAGCTACCTGGGGCCAACGTCCTGACTTTC. It translates to CASSFVQLPGANVLTF.

This chain uses TRBV28 with TRBJ2-5, with D possibly being TRBD2 (5 bases). The CDR3 has 12 amino acids. CDR1 MDHEN and CDR2 SYDVKM come from the germline V gene. V shed 6 bases and J shed 4 bases, with 9 bases lying between them. This CDR3 reads CASSRGLETQYF. The CDR3 DNA is TGTGCCAGCAGCCGGGGTTTAGAGACCCAGTACTTC.

The rearrangement uses TRBV4-1 and TRBJ1-1; D gene uncertain. V dropped 6 bases and J dropped 0 bases, with 11 bases sitting between them. This CDR3 has 14 residues. CDR1 is MGHRA, CDR2 YSYEKL, per germline. The CDR3 DNA is TGCGCCAGCAGTTCGGGATACATGAACACTGAAGCTTTCTTT. Protein sequence: CASSSGYMNTEAFF.

The chain joins TRBV4-1 to TRBJ2-1, with 9 bases identical to TRBD1. CDR1 is MGHRA and CDR2 is YSYEKL in the germline V gene. The V segment lost 4 bases and the J segment 8 bases; nucleotides outside the gene matches: 12. This CDR3 contains 16 residues. The CDR3 DNA reads as TGCGCCAGCAGCCCGCTGGGACAGGGCAAGGTCGATGAGCAGTTCTTC. Its protein product is CASSPLGQGKVDEQFF.

CDR3 coding DNA: TGTGCCAGTAGTATTCGACTCTTCACCGGGGAGCTGTTTTTT. Its translation: CASSIRLFTGELFF. The genes are TRBV19 and TRBJ2-2; D unclear. The CDR3 runs 14 residues. CDR1 and CDR2 (germline): LNHDA, SQIVND (reference sequence). Trimming took 3 bases from V and 4 from J, leaving 9 bases between them.

The V gene is TRBV7-2, the J gene TRBJ2-7; weak D call: TRBD1 (5 bases). Germline CDR1 SGHTA, CDR2 FQGNSA. The CDR3 extends over 14 amino acids. The V end lost 5 bases, the J end lost 1 base, and 12 bases lay between the germline ends. CDR3 coding DNA: TGTGCCAGCAGCCCCAGTGGGGCATCCTACGAGCAGTACTTC. Translating it yields CASSPSGASYEQYF. Together with reference TRBV7-2 and TRBJ2-7, the CDR3 gives the full variable domain: GAGVSQSPSNKVTEKGKDVELRCDPISGHTALYWYRQSLGQGLEFLIYFQGNSAPDKSGLPSDRFSAERTGGSVSTLTIQRTQQEDSAVYLCASSPSGASYEQYFGPGTRLTVT.

V is TRBV5-1 and J is TRBJ2-7; 7 bases are shared with TRBD1. The CDR3 covers 14 residues. Germline assignment: CDR1 SGHRS and CDR2 YFSETQ. The ends lost 2 bases at V and 1 base at J; junction bases unmatched: 3. CDR3: CASSFGTASYEQYF. CDR3 DNA sequence: TGCGCCAGCAGCTTCGGGACAGCTTCCTACGAGCAGTACTTC.

V usage is TRBV5-6 and J usage is TRBJ2-5; D not certain. The CDR3 spans 14 residues. Trimming took 2 bases from V and 5 from J, leaving 13 bases between them. Germline V gene lookup returns CDR1 SGHDT and CDR2 YYEEEE. The CDR3 bases are TGTGCCAGCAGCTTCTTAAGCGACGCGGAGACCCAGTACTTC. Residues: CASSFLSDAETQYF.

This clone was seen only once. The chain recombines TRBV2 with TRBJ2-5; a weak D match, TRBD2 (6 bases). Trimming took 3 bases from V and 7 from J, leaving 15 bases between them. CDR3 length equals 14 residues. Germline V CDR1 and CDR2: SNHLY, FYNNEI. DNA of the CDR3: TGTGCCAGCAGTGATCAATCTAGCGCGGGGACCCAGTACTTC. This translates into CASSDQSSAGTQYF.

CDR3 DNA sequence: TGTGCCAGTAATCTGGGGGCCACCGGGGAGCTGTTTTTT. It codes for CASNLGATGELFF. This chain joins TRBV19 and TRBJ2-2; TRBD1 might be the D (6 bases). This CDR3 region has 13 residues. Germline V gives CDR1 LNHDA, CDR2 SQIVND (reference sequence). V was cut by 7 bases and J by 4 bases, with 10 bases left in between.

J is TRBJ2-3 and V is TRBV19, with TRBD2 matching 10 bases. This CDR3 has 17 residues. V lost 1 base to trimming and J lost 1 base; unmatched junction nucleotides: 5. The V gene's germline CDR1 is LNHDA and CDR2 SQIVND (reference sequence). The CDR3 loop is CASSIGTSGGRTDTQYF. Here the CDR3 DNA reads TGTGCCAGTAGTATAGGGACTAGCGGAGGACGCACAGATACGCAGTATTTT.

This sequence joins TRBV4-3 and TRBJ1-1; no clear D gene. The CDR3 extends over 16 amino acids. Trimming left V 0 bases short and J 0 bases short, with 11 bases between. In germline, CDR1 is LGHNA, CDR2 YSLEER. CDR3 DNA: TGCGCCAGCAGCCAAGAAATGAGGGATTTGAACACTGAAGCTTTCTTT. Translating gives CASSQEMRDLNTEAFF.

J is TRBJ2-1 and V is TRBV19; a possible D gene is TRBD1 (6 bases). CDR3 length equals 16 residues. CDR1 is LNHDA and CDR2 is SQIVND in the germline V gene (reference sequence). The V and J ends lost 6 bases and 1 base respectively, with 16 bases between them. CDR3 in DNA: TGTGCCAGTAGCTCCGGGACATTGGGATCCTACAATGAGCAGTTCTTC. This gives the protein CASSSGTLGSYNEQFF.

The chain carries TRBV15 and TRBJ2-7, with 8 positions matching TRBD1. This CDR3 spans 12 amino acids. From germline, CDR1 is LNHNV and CDR2 YYDKDF (reference sequence). Losses at the gene ends were 8 bases for V and 4 bases for J; bases not matched to a gene: 4. CDR3 in DNA: TGTGCCACCGGTACAGGGGGATACGAGCAGTACTTC. Amino acids: CATGTGGYEQYF.

The DNA of the CDR3 is TGTGCCAGCAGGCAGGACAGGTCTGGGGCCAACGTCCTGACTTTC. As protein: CASRQDRSGANVLTF. The chain is built from TRBV27 and TRBJ2-6, with 7 bases that match TRBD1. V shed 6 bases, J shed 1 base, and the junction held 3 bases outside the gene matches. CDR3 length equals 15 residues. The germline CDR1 and CDR2 sequences are MNHEY and SMNVEV (reference sequence).

This chain joins TRBV2 and TRBJ2-1, with 7 bases aligning to TRBD2. With V trimmed by 1 base and J by 6 bases, 9 bases remained unmatched. CDR1 is SNHLY, CDR2 FYNNEI, per germline. The CDR3 has 16 amino acids. CDR3 residues: CASSEEWLAESNEQFF. The DNA for the CDR3 is TGTGCCAGCAGTGAAGAATGGCTAGCGGAATCCAATGAGCAGTTCTTC.